This is a list of T cell receptor beta chains from one sample in a study of blood T cell repertoires in COVID-19. Method: immunoSEQ multiplex PCR; TCRdb's copy keeps in-frame clones and lacks some. The sample yields about 240,000 clones, 88% seen once. Sequenced sample: peripheral blood. The receptors here all came from a woman between 25 and 40 years old with acute or convalescent COVID-19. CDR3s include the opening cysteine and the closing phenylalanine or tryptophan. The order of the fields is D gene, V gene, clone size, J gene, CDR3 DNA, CDR3 protein. D genes are given only for firm matches. The size field is filled for only some rows; it gives once, few, many or a size class.

d_call: NA; v_call: TRBV4-1; clone_size: once; j_call: TRBJ2-7; cdr3_nt: TGCGCCAGCAGCCAAGGCCTCGAACAGTCCTACGAGCAGTACTTC; cdr3_aa: CASSQGLEQSYEQYF
d_call: TRBD2; v_call: TRBV9; clone_size: NA; j_call: TRBJ2-1; cdr3_nt: TGTGCCAGCAGCGCGAGAGCGGGAGAGAAGGGCAATGAGCAGTTCTTC; cdr3_aa: CASSARAGEKGNEQFF
d_call: TRBD2; v_call: TRBV29-1; clone_size: once; j_call: TRBJ2-1; cdr3_nt: TGCAGCGTTGATAAACTTCGGGCGGGAGGGCCCCTTTTCTACAATGAGCAGTTCTTC; cdr3_aa: CSVDKLRAGGPLFYNEQFF
d_call: TRBD1; v_call: TRBV11-3; clone_size: NA; j_call: TRBJ2-7; cdr3_nt: TGTGCCAGCAGCTTAGAGAGTTGGGACAGGGACTACGAGCAGTACTTC; cdr3_aa: CASSLESWDRDYEQYF
d_call: TRBD2; v_call: TRBV30; clone_size: NA; j_call: TRBJ2-5; cdr3_nt: TGTGCCTGGAGTGTAGGGTTAGCGGGAAAGGAGACCCAGTACTTC; cdr3_aa: CAWSVGLAGKETQYF
d_call: NA; v_call: TRBV9; clone_size: NA; j_call: TRBJ1-2; cdr3_nt: TGTGCCAGCAGCCCCCAGGGCTTCTTC; cdr3_aa: CASSPQGFF
d_call: NA; v_call: TRBV7-9; clone_size: once; j_call: TRBJ1-1; cdr3_nt: TGTGCCAGCAGCGGAGAGACAGTCCCTGAGAACACTGAAGCTTTCTTT; cdr3_aa: CASSGETVPENTEAFF
d_call: TRBD1; v_call: TRBV14; clone_size: once; j_call: TRBJ2-7; cdr3_nt: TGTGCCAGCAGCCAAGAGGAGACAGGGACCTCCTACGAGCAGTACTTC; cdr3_aa: CASSQEETGTSYEQYF
d_call: NA; v_call: TRBV5-4; clone_size: NA; j_call: TRBJ2-5; cdr3_nt: TGTGCCAGCAGCTTGGGGGTAGGCGGGACGGGGGAGACCCAGTACTTC; cdr3_aa: CASSLGVGGTGETQYF
d_call: NA; v_call: TRBV27; clone_size: NA; j_call: TRBJ2-7; cdr3_nt: TGTGCCAGCAGTCCCGGCCGGGGAGGATACGAGCAGTACTTC; cdr3_aa: CASSPGRGGYEQYF
d_call: TRBD2; v_call: TRBV6-5; clone_size: NA; j_call: TRBJ2-7; cdr3_nt: TGTGCCAGCAGCCGGTCCGGGACTACCTCCTACGAGCAGTACTTC; cdr3_aa: CASSRSGTTSYEQYF
d_call: NA; v_call: TRBV30; clone_size: NA; j_call: TRBJ2-2; cdr3_nt: TGTGCCTGGAGTGCGGGGAACACCGGGGAGCTGTTTTTT; cdr3_aa: CAWSAGNTGELFF